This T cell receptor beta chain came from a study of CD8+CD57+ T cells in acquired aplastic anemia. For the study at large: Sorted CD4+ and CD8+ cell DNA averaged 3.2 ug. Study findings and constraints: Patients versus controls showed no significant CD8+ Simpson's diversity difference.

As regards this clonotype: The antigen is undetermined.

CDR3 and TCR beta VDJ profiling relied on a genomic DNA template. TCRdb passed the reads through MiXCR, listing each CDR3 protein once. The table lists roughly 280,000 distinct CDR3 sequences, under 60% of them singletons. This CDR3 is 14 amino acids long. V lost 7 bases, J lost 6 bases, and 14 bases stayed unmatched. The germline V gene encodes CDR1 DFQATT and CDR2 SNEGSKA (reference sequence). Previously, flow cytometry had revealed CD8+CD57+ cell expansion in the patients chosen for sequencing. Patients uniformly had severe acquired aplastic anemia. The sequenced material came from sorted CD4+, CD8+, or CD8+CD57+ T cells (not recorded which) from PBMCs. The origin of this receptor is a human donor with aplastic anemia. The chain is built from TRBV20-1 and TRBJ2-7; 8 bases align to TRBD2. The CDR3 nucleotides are TGCAGTGTCAGCGCGGGGCGGGAGGTGGCCGAGCAGTACTTC. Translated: CSVSAGREVAEQYF.